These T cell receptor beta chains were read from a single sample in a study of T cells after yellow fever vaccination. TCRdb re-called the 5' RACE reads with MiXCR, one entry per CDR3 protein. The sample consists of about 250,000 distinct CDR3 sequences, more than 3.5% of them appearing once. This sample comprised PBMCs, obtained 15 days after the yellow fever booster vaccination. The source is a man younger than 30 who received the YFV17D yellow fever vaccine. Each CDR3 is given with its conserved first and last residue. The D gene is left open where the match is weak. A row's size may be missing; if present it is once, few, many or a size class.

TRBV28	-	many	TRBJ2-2	CASSPGGGNTGELFF	TGTGCCAGCAGTCCGGGGGGCGGGAACACCGGGGAGCTGTTTTTT
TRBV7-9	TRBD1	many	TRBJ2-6	CASSFYKGQGAGGANVLTF	TGTGCCAGCAGCTTTTACAAGGGACAGGGGGCTGGCGGGGCCAACGTCCTGACTTTC
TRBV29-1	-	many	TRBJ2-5	CSVGPEGGKSETQYF	TGCAGCGTTGGGCCGGAGGGGGGGAAATCGGAGACCCAGTACTTC
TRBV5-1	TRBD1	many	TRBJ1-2	CASSLAGQGRPNYGYTF	TGCGCCAGCAGCTTGGCCGGACAGGGAAGGCCTAACTATGGCTACACCTTC
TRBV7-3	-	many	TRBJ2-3	CASSLGVGRPTTDTQYF	TGTGCCAGCAGCTTAGGGGTGGGACGCCCTACCACAGATACGCAGTATTTT
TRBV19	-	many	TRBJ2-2	CASSAGSGELFF	TGTGCCAGTAGTGCCGGCAGCGGGGAGCTGTTTTTT
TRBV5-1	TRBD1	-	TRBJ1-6	CASSSGGQGGNSPLHF	TGCGCCAGCAGCTCGGGCGGACAGGGTGGCAATTCACCCCTCCACTTT
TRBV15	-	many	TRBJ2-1	CATSRDFREQFF	TGTGCCACCAGCAGAGATTTCCGTGAGCAGTTCTTC
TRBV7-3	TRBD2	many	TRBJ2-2	CASSPLLAGALANTGELFF	TGTGCCAGCAGCCCCCTACTAGCGGGGGCCCTAGCGAACACCGGGGAGCTGTTTTTT
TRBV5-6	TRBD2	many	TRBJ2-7	CASSVAGEQYF	TGTGCCAGCAGTGTAGCGGGCGAGCAGTACTTC